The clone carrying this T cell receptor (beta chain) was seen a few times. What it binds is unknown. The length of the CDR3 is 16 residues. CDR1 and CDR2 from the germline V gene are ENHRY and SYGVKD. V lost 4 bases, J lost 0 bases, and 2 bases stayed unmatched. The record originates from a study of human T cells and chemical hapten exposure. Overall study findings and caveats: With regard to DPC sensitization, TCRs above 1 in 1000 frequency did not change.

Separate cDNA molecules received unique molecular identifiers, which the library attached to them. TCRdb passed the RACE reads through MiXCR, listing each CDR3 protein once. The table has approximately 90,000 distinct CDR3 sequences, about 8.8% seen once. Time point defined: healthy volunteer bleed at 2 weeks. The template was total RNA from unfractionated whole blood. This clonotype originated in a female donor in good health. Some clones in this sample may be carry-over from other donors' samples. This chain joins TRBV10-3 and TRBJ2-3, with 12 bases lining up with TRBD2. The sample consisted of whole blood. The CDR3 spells CAISVGTSGSTDTQYF. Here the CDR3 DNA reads TGTGCCATCAGTGTAGGGACTAGCGGGAGCACAGATACGCAGTATTTT.